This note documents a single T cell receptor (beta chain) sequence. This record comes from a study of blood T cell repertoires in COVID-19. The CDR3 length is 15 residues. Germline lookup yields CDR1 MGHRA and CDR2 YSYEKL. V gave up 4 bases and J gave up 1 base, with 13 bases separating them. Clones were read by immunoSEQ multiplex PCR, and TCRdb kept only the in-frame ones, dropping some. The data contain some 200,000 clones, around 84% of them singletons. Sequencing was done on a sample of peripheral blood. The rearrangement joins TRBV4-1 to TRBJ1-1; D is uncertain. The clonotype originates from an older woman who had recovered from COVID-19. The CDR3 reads CASSRYLTPNTEAFF. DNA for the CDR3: TGCGCCAGCAGCCGCTATTTGACACCGAACACTGAAGCTTTCTTT.